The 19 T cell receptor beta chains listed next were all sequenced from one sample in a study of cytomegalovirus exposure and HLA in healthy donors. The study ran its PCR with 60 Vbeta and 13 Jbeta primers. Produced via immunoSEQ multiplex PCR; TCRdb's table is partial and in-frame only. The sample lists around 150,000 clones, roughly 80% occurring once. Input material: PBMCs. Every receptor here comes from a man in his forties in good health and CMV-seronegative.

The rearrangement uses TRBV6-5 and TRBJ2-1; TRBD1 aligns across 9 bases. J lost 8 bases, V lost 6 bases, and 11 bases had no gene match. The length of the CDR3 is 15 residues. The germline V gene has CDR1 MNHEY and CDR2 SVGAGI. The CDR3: CASRARTGDWDEQFF. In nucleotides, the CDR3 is TGTGCCAGCAGAGCTCGGACAGGGGATTGGGATGAGCAGTTCTTC.

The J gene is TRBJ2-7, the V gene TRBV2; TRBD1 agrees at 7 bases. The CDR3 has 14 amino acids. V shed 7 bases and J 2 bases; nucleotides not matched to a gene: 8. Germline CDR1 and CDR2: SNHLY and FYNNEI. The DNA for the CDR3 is TGTGCCAGCACCCTCGACAGGGATGCCTACGAGCAGTACTTC. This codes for CASTLDRDAYEQYF.

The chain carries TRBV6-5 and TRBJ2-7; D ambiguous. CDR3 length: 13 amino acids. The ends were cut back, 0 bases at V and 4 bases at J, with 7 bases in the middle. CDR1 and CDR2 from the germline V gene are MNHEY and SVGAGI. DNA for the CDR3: TGTGCCAGCAGTTACTCTGGAGAATACGAGCAGTACTTC. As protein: CASSYSGEYEQYF.

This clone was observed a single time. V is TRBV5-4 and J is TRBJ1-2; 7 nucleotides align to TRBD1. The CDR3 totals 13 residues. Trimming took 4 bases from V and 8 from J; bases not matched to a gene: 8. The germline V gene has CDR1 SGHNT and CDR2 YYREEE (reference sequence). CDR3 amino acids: CASSNKGQRGYTF. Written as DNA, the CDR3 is TGTGCCAGCAGCAATAAGGGACAGAGGGGCTACACCTTC.

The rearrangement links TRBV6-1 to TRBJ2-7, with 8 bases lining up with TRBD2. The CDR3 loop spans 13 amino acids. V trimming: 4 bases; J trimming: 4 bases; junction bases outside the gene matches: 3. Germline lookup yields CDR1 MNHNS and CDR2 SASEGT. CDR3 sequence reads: CASSGTSPYEQYF. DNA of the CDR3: TGTGCCAGCAGTGGGACTAGCCCATACGAGCAGTACTTC.

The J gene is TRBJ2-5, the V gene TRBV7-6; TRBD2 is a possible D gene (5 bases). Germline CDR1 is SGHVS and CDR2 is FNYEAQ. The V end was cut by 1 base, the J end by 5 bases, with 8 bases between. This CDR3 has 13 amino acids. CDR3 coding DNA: TGTGCCAGCAGCTTAGGGCCGGGGGAGACCCAGTACTTC. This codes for CASSLGPGETQYF.

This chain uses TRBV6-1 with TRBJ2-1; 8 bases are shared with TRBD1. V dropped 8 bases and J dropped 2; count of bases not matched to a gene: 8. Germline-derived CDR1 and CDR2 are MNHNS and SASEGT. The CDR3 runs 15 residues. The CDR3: CASGWDRNPYNEQFF. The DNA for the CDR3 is TGTGCCAGCGGTTGGGACAGGAACCCCTACAATGAGCAGTTCTTC.

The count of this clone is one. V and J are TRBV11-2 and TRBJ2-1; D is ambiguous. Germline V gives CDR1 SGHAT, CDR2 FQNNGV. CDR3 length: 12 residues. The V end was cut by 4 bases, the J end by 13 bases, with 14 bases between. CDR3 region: CASSSLEATQFF. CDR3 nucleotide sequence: TGTGCCAGCAGCTCGCTAGAGGCGACCCAGTTCTTC.

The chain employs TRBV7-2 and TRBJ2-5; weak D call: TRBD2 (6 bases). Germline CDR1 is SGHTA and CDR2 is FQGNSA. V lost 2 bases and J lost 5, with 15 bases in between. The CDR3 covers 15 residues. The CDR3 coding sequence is TGTGCCAGCAGCTTAAGCTTCGCTAGCGCGGAGACCCAGTACTTC. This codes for CASSLSFASAETQYF. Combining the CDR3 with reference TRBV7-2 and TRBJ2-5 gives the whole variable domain GAGVSQSPSNKVTEKGKDVELRCDPISGHTALYWYRQSLGQGLEFLIYFQGNSAPDKSGLPSDRFSAERTGGSVSTLTIQRTQQEDSAVYLCASSLSFASAETQYFGPGTRLLVL.

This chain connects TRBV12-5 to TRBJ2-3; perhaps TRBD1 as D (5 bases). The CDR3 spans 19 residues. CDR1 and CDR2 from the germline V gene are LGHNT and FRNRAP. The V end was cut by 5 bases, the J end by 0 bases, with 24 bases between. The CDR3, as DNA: TGTGCTAGTGGTGGGGATCCCACGACAGACCTTACTAGCACAGATACGCAGTATTTT. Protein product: CASGGDPTTDLTSTDTQYF.

The CDR3 region is CASRPGQNTGELFF. As DNA, the CDR3 is TGTGCCAGTCGTCCGGGACAGAACACCGGGGAGCTGTTTTTT. The rearrangement links TRBV7-6 to TRBJ2-2, with a tentative D call TRBD1 (6 bases). V shed 9 bases and J shed 1 base, with 12 bases lying between them. CDR3 length: 14 residues. Germline CDR1 is SGHVS and CDR2 is FNYEAQ.

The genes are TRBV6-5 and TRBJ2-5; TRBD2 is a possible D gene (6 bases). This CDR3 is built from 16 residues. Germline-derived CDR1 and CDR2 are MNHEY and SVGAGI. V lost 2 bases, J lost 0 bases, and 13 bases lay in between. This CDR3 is CASSYEGRTNQETQYF. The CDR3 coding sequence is TGTGCCAGCAGTTACGAGGGACGGACTAACCAAGAGACCCAGTACTTC.

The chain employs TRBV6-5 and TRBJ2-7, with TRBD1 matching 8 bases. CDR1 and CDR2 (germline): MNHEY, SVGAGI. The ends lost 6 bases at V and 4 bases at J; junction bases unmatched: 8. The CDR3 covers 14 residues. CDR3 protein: CASRTDRGPYEQYF. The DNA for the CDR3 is TGTGCCAGCAGAACCGACAGGGGTCCTTACGAGCAGTACTTC.

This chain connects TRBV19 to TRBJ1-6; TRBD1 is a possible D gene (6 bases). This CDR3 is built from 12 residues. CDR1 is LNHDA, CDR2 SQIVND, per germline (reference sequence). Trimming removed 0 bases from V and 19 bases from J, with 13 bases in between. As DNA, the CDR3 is TGTGCCAGTAGTATAGATCCGGGGACATTGCACTTT. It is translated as CASSIDPGTLHF.

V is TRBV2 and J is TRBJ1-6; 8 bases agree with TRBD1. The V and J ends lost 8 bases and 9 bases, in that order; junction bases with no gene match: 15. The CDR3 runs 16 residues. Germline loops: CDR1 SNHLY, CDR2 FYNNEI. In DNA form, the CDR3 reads TGTGCCAGCCGAGCAGATCGGACAGGGTGGACTTCACCCCTCCACTTT. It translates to CASRADRTGWTSPLHF.

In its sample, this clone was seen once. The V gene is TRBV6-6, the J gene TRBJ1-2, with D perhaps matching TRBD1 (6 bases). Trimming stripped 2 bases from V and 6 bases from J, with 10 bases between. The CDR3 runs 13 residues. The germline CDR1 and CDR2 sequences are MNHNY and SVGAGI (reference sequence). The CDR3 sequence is CASSYAGANGYTF. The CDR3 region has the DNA TGTGCCAGCAGTTACGCGGGGGCTAATGGCTACACCTTC.

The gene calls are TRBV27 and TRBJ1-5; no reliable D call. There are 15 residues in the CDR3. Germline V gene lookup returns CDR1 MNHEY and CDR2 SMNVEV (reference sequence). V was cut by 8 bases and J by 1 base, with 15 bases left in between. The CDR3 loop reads CASRSGGESNQPQHF. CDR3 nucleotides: TGTGCCAGCCGGTCGGGTGGGGAGAGCAATCAGCCCCAGCATTTT.

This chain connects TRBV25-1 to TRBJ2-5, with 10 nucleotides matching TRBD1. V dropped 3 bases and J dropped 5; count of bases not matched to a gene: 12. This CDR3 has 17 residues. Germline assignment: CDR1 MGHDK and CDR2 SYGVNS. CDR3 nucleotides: TGTGCCAGCAGTGAGGCTACCGGGACAGGGGTTCACGAGACCCAGTACTTC. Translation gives CASSEATGTGVHETQYF.

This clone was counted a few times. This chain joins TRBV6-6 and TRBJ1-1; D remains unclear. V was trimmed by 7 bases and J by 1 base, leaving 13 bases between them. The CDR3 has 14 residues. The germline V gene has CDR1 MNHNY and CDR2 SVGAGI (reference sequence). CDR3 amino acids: CASTSVGANTEAFF. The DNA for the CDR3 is TGTGCCAGCACCAGCGTGGGAGCGAACACTGAAGCTTTCTTT.